One and the same sample provided the 30 T cell receptor beta chains below, sequenced in a study of OX40 agonist ivuxolimab in advanced cancers. Measured with immunoSEQ multiplex PCR; TCRdb has only the in-frame clones, and not every one. Among 30,000 to 45,000 clones listed, about 80% were seen once. This material consisted of CD4+ or CD8+ T cells sorted from blood, taken in a trial of the OX40 agonist ivuxolimab. All receptors derive from an adult with an advanced solid tumor such as melanoma, head and neck, liver or kidney cancer.

Comment on this clone: This sample also contains other DNA sequences that code for the same CDR3. The chain is built from TRBV5-4 and TRBJ2-1, with TRBD2 matching 10 bases. This CDR3 has 15 amino acids. Per germline, CDR1 SGHNT and CDR2 YYREEE (reference sequence). Unmatched junction bases numbered 5, after V lost 4 bases and J lost 4 bases. CDR3 nucleotides: TGTGCCAGCAGCCGGACTAGCGGCGATTACAATGAGCAGTTCTTC. It codes for CASSRTSGDYNEQFF.

This clone was recorded only once. The chain employs TRBV6-5 and TRBJ2-5; perhaps TRBD2 as D (6 bases). Judging by the DNA end, TRBJ2-7 fits better; the J call may be wrong. The germline CDR1 and CDR2 sequences are MNHEY and SVGAGI. The CDR3 loop spans 14 amino acids. CDR3 sequence (DNA): TGTGCCAGCAGTTACTTGTCAGGGAGGTACGAGCAGTACTTC. Translated: CASSYLSGRYEQYF.

Comment on this clone: Other DNA sequences of this sample code for an identical CDR3. This sequence joins TRBV7-8 and TRBJ2-7, with D unresolved. This CDR3 is built from 13 residues. The V gene lost 4 bases and the J gene lost 1 base, with 8 bases spanning the gap. The germline CDR1 and CDR2 sequences are SGHVS and FQNEAQ. CDR3 nucleotide sequence: TGTGCCAGCAGCTCGGTATCTTCCTACGAGCAGTACTTC. Encoded protein: CASSSVSSYEQYF.

This clone appeared a single time. The V gene is TRBV13, the J gene TRBJ2-3; TRBD1 might be the D (6 bases). Trimming took 0 bases from V and 2 from J, leaving 9 bases between them. From germline, CDR1 is PRHDT and CDR2 FYEKMQ (reference sequence). This CDR3 is built from 15 residues. The CDR3 coding sequence is TGTGCCAGCAGCTTAGGAAACAGGGCCACAGATACGCAGTATTTT. The encoded protein is CASSLGNRATDTQYF. Variable domain in full (rest from reference TRBV13 and TRBJ2-3): AAGVIQSPRHLIKEKRETATLKCYPIPRHDTVYWYQQGPGQDPQFLISFYEKMQSDKGSIPDRFSAQQFSDYHSELNMSSLELGDSALYFCASSLGNRATDTQYFGPGTRLTVL.

This chain connects TRBV10-1 to TRBJ2-1; D might be TRBD1 or TRBD2, each matching 6 bases. Germline V CDR1 and CDR2: WNHNN, SYGVQD (reference sequence). V lost 10 bases, J lost 0 bases, and 16 bases lay in between. This CDR3 is built from 15 residues. The CDR3: CATPGGRPSYNEQFF. In DNA form, the CDR3 reads TGCGCCACCCCCGGGGGCCGCCCCTCCTACAATGAGCAGTTCTTC.

V is TRBV29-1 and J is TRBJ1-2; TRBD1 aligns across 7 bases. There are 13 residues in the CDR3. The germline V gene has CDR1 SQVTM and CDR2 ANQGSEA. The V gene end was trimmed by 4 bases and the J gene end by 2 bases; junction bases not matched to a gene: 4. CDR3 protein: CSVGQGPNYGYTF. CDR3 coding DNA: TGCAGCGTTGGACAGGGCCCGAACTATGGCTACACCTTC.

This clone was detected a few times. The CDR3: CASSMRGGRANEQFF. The DNA of the CDR3 is TGTGCCAGTAGTATGAGGGGGGGGCGAGCCAATGAGCAGTTCTTC. The chain combines TRBV19 with TRBJ2-1; D may be TRBD2 (7 bases). V lost 3 bases and J lost 6, with 15 bases in between. This CDR3 comprises 15 residues. Per germline, CDR1 LNHDA and CDR2 SQIVND (reference sequence).

This clone was counted only a few times. The CDR3 loop is CASSQGTDGIYEQYF. CDR3 sequence (DNA): TGCGCCAGCAGCCAAGGGACAGACGGGATCTACGAGCAGTACTTC. This rearrangement joins TRBV4-3 to TRBJ2-7; possible D gene TRBD1, 6 bases. The V end lost 1 base, the J end lost 3 bases, and 13 bases lay between the germline ends. CDR3 size: 15 residues. The germline gives CDR1 LGHNA, CDR2 YSLEER.

The chain links TRBV7-4 to TRBJ2-3, with 11 bases fitting TRBD2. J lost 5 bases, V lost 5 bases, and 12 bases had no gene match. Germline V gene lookup returns CDR1 SGHVT and CDR2 SQSDAQ. This CDR3 comprises 17 residues. DNA for the CDR3: TGTGCCAGCAGCAACCCATATAGCGGGGGGGCTGGAGATACGCAGTATTTT. It specifies CASSNPYSGGAGDTQYF.

Only one count was recorded for this clone. The chain employs TRBV14 and TRBJ1-2, with TRBD1 identical over 8 bases. CDR3 length: 13 residues. The trim removed 4 bases at V and 7 bases at J, leaving 5 bases unmatched. Germline V gene lookup returns CDR1 SGHDN and CDR2 FVKESK. The CDR3 loop reads CASSPRQGFGYTF. In nucleotides, the CDR3 is TGTGCCAGCAGCCCGAGACAGGGGTTTGGCTACACCTTC.

In its sample, this clone was seen a few times. The same CDR3 is also encoded by other DNA sequences in this sample. The V gene is TRBV30, the J gene TRBJ2-5; a possible D gene is TRBD1 (5 bases). This CDR3 is built from 15 residues. Germline CDR1 is GTSNPN and CDR2 is SVGIG (reference sequence). V lost 4 bases to trimming and J lost 1 base, with 16 bases between them. The DNA of the CDR3 is TGTGCCTGGAACGGACACTCTCAGGCCCAAGAGACCCAGTACTTC. Its protein is CAWNGHSQAQETQYF.

This rearrangement joins TRBV19 to TRBJ2-2, with D possibly TRBD1 on 5 matching bases. This CDR3 region has 16 residues. Trimming took 5 bases from V and 6 from J, leaving 19 bases between them. The germline V gene has CDR1 LNHDA and CDR2 SQIVND (reference sequence). The CDR3: CASSLIQGSLAGELFF. The CDR3 DNA reads as TGTGCCAGTAGTCTGATTCAGGGTAGTCTGGCCGGGGAGCTGTTTTTT. Full variable domain (remainder filled in from reference TRBV19 and TRBJ2-2): DGGITQSPKYLFRKEGQNVTLSCEQNLNHDAMYWYRQDPGQGLRLIYYSQIVNDFQKGDIAEGYSVSREKKESFPLTVTSAQKNPTAFYLCASSLIQGSLAGELFFGEGSRLTVL.

The CDR3 sequence: CASSSLLGRTSGNTIYF. The DNA of the CDR3 is TGTGCCAGCAGCTCCCTTTTAGGCAGAACCTCTGGAAACACCATATATTTT. The chain combines TRBV27 with TRBJ1-3; D unresolved. Per the germline V gene, CDR1 is MNHEY and CDR2 is SMNVEV (reference sequence). The length of the CDR3 is 17 residues. Deletions cut 6 bases from V and 0 bases from J, with 18 bases between.

The V gene is TRBV4-1, the J gene TRBJ2-1; D not certain. V shed 7 bases and J shed 9 bases, with 10 bases lying between them. Germline CDR1 reads MGHRA; CDR2 reads YSYEKL. This CDR3 comprises 11 residues. In DNA form, the CDR3 reads TGCGCCAGCAACCAGGATGGTGAGCAGTTCTTC. Translating gives CASNQDGEQFF.

The V and J genes are TRBV14 and TRBJ1-4, with unresolved D. Trimming cost V 5 bases and J 7 bases, with 8 bases left between them. This CDR3 is 12 amino acids long. Germline V lookup: CDR1 SGHDN, CDR2 FVKESK. CDR3 coding DNA: TGTGCCAGCAGCTATAACAGTGAAAAACTGTTTTTT. This translates into CASSYNSEKLFF.

This CDR3 reads CASSLGRNQPQHF. The CDR3 DNA sequence: TGTGCCAGCAGCTTAGGGAGGAATCAGCCCCAGCATTTT. The chain recombines TRBV7-3 with TRBJ1-5; the D is unclear. The length of the CDR3 is 13 residues. Germline CDR1 and CDR2: SGHTA and FQGTGA. V was cut by 2 bases and J by 4 bases, with 6 bases left in between.

The rearrangement links TRBV18 to TRBJ1-6, with 7 bases identical to TRBD1. This CDR3 has 14 residues. Germline loops: CDR1 KGHSH, CDR2 LQKENI. The junction had 3 bases not matched to a gene; V was cut back by 3 bases and J by 7 bases. The CDR3 spells CASSPRDSNSPLHF. CDR3 nucleotides: TGTGCCAGCTCACCGCGGGACAGCAATTCACCCCTCCACTTT.

On this clone itself: One end of the junction fails to match germline, which may point to a read error. The chain carries TRBV7-7 and TRBJ2-5; perhaps TRBD1 as D (6 bases). The germline CDR1 and CDR2 sequences are SSHAT and FNYEAQ (reference sequence). The CDR3 sequence is 13 residues long. In nucleotides, the CDR3 is TGTGCTAGCAGCCCAGACAGGCAAGAGACCCAGTACTTC. Protein: CASSPDRQETQYF.

The chain uses TRBV7-3 and TRBJ2-7; D remains unclear. In germline, CDR1 is SGHTA, CDR2 FQGTGA. This CDR3 is 14 amino acids long. The V gene lost 2 bases and the J gene lost 5 bases, with 13 bases spanning the gap. The CDR3 nucleotides read TGTGCCAGCAGCTTAGAAGGTGGGCGGCACGAGCAGTACTTC. It translates to CASSLEGGRHEQYF.

The chain is built from TRBV6-1 and TRBJ2-3; D remains unclear. From germline, CDR1 is MNHNS and CDR2 SASEGT. The CDR3 totals 12 residues. V was trimmed by 2 bases and J by 10 bases, leaving 10 bases between them. CDR3 bases: TGTGCCAGCAGTGAACCCGGTCTAGCGCAGTATTTT. Translated, it gives CASSEPGLAQYF.

In its sample, this clone was seen once. This chain links TRBV7-3 with TRBJ2-7, with D tentatively TRBD1 or TRBD2 (6 bases each). This CDR3 is 13 amino acids long. CDR1 is SGHTA, CDR2 FQGTGA, per germline. V dropped 5 bases and J dropped 2 bases, with 10 bases sitting between them. Here the CDR3 reads CASSGGPTYEQYF. DNA of the CDR3: TGTGCCAGCAGCGGGGGGCCCACCTACGAGCAGTACTTC.

The rearrangement joins TRBV7-8 to TRBJ2-3; the D gene is possibly TRBD2 (5 bases). The germline V gene has CDR1 SGHVS and CDR2 FQNEAQ. Trimming removed 3 bases at V and 5 bases at J, with 18 bases between. The CDR3 sequence is 16 residues long. CDR3 DNA sequence: TGTGCCAGCAGCTTCCAGGAGTACGGGGTCGGAGATACGCAGTATTTT. Translating it yields CASSFQEYGVGDTQYF.

This chain links TRBV6-5 with TRBJ2-5; D is ambiguous. Judging by the DNA end, TRBJ2-7 fits better; the J call may be wrong. Germline CDR1 reads MNHEY; CDR2 reads SVGAGI. The CDR3 spans 11 residues. CDR3 coding DNA: TGTGCCAGCAGGGGCCCCTACGAGCAGTACTTC. It codes for CASRGPYEQYF.

The V gene is TRBV6-1, the J gene TRBJ2-3; 7 bases are shared with TRBD2. The CDR3 is made up of 15 amino acids. CDR1 and CDR2 from the germline V gene are MNHNS and SASEGT. V lost 3 bases, J lost 4 bases, and 7 bases stayed unmatched. The CDR3 region has the DNA TGTGCCAGCAGTGAGGGCGGGAGTAACCCAGATACGCAGTATTTT. It is translated as CASSEGGSNPDTQYF.

This clone was picked up a small number of times. The rearrangement links TRBV6-5 to TRBJ1-2; 8 positions match TRBD1. The V segment lost 0 bases and the J segment 13 bases; nucleotides outside the gene matches: 10. CDR1 is MNHEY, CDR2 SVGAGI, per germline. The CDR3 totals 14 residues. The CDR3 here is CASSYSGQGLACTF. In nucleotides, the CDR3 is TGTGCCAGCAGTTACTCTGGACAGGGATTGGCCTGCACCTTC.

The chain recombines TRBV5-1 with TRBJ1-6; 7 nucleotides agree with TRBD1. Germline values: CDR1 SGHRS, CDR2 YFSETQ. The CDR3 consists of 14 residues. The ends lost 3 bases at V and 7 bases at J; junction bases unmatched: 4. This CDR3 is CASSSGTVNSPLHF. CDR3 in DNA: TGCGCCAGCAGCTCCGGGACAGTAAATTCACCCCTCCACTTT.

This chain joins TRBV5-1 and TRBJ1-4; perhaps TRBD1 as D (5 bases). Trimming shortened V by 0 bases and J by 10 bases, and 10 bases separated the two germline ends. The length of the CDR3 is 13 residues. CDR1 and CDR2 from the germline V gene are SGHRS and YFSETQ. The CDR3 nucleotides are TGCGCCAGCAGCTTGGAGGGCCAGGGAAAACTGTTTTTT. Translation gives CASSLEGQGKLFF. Using reference TRBV5-1 and TRBJ1-4 for the parts outside the CDR3, the full variable domain is KAGVTQTPRYLIKTRGQQVTLSCSPISGHRSVSWYQQTPGQGLQFLFEYFSETQRNKGNFPGRFSGRQFSNSRSEMNVSTLELGDSALYLCASSLEGQGKLFFGSGTQLSVL.

CDR3 DNA: TGCGCCAGCAACGACAAGAGTGGTGGGGCCAACGTCCTGACTTTC. It encodes CASNDKSGGANVLTF. This chain connects TRBV5-1 to TRBJ2-6; D uncertain. CDR3 length: 15 residues. Looked up from germline, CDR1 is SGHRS and CDR2 is YFSETQ. V was clipped by 6 bases and J by 3 bases, with 13 bases between them. The full variable domain, with the rest looked up from reference TRBV5-1 and TRBJ2-6, is KAGVTQTPRYLIKTRGQQVTLSCSPISGHRSVSWYQQTPGQGLQFLFEYFSETQRNKGNFPGRFSGRQFSNSRSEMNVSTLELGDSALYLCASNDKSGGANVLTFGAGSRLTVL.

In this sample, this clone turned up once. This chain connects TRBV15 to TRBJ2-5, with 7 bases fitting TRBD2. Losses at the gene ends were 5 bases for V and 9 bases for J; bases not matched to a gene: 12. Germline V gene sequence: CDR1 LNHNV, CDR2 YYDKDF (reference sequence). The CDR3 is 14 amino acids. The CDR3 is CATSGQLGAGAQYF. CDR3 sequence (DNA): TGTGCCACCAGCGGTCAACTAGGGGCGGGGGCCCAGTACTTC.

The rearrangement uses TRBV19 and TRBJ1-5, with TRBD1 matching 8 bases. Germline values: CDR1 LNHDA, CDR2 SQIVND (reference sequence). The V segment lost 10 bases and the J segment 5 bases; nucleotides outside the gene matches: 13. The CDR3 consists of 15 residues. This chain's CDR3 is CATKDRVTLDQPQHF. As DNA, the CDR3 is TGTGCCACGAAGGACAGGGTCACGTTAGATCAGCCCCAGCATTTT.